Presented here are 23 T cell receptor beta chains from one specimen sequenced in a study of early T cells in non-severe SARS-CoV-2 infection. TCRdb processed the 5' RACE reads anew with MiXCR; each CDR3 protein has one entry. The sample lists fewer than 100,000 distinct CDR3 sequences, 8.5% to 10% occurring once. Source material: whole blood. All receptors come from an adult who was a healthcare worker with PCR-confirmed SARS-CoV-2 infection or an uninfected control (not recorded which).

This clonotype was detected ten times or more. J is TRBJ2-2 and V is TRBV3-1, with TRBD1 as a possible D gene (5 bases). CDR3 length: 15 amino acids. The germline V and J ends were trimmed by 1 base and 5 bases, with 11 bases remaining between them. The germline gives CDR1 LGHDT, CDR2 YNNKEL (reference sequence). In DNA, the CDR3 is TGTGCCAGCAGCCAAGCACAGGTTGGAACCGGGGAGCTGTTTTTT. Translation: CASSQAQVGTGELFF.

This clonotype showed up just once. The chain couples TRBV7-2 to TRBJ1-5; D is uncertain. The CDR3 has 15 amino acids. CDR1 is SGHTA, CDR2 FQGNSA, per germline. The ends were cut back, 3 bases at V and 1 base at J, with 10 bases in the middle. As DNA, the CDR3 is TGTGCCAGCAGCTTCGGCCATTGGAGCAATCAGCCCCAGCATTTT. Protein: CASSFGHWSNQPQHF.

J is TRBJ2-7 and V is TRBV10-1; tentatively, D is TRBD1 (5 bases). The CDR3 sequence is 13 residues long. The V gene's germline CDR1 is WNHNN and CDR2 SYGVQD (reference sequence). V was pared by 5 bases and J by 1 base, with 9 bases between. CDR3 sequence (DNA): TGCGCCAGCAGTTGGCAGGGATCCTACGAGCAGTACTTC. This translates into CASSWQGSYEQYF.

This chain joins TRBV20-1 and TRBJ1-1, with D maybe TRBD1 (5 bases). Trimming shortened V by 4 bases and J by 8 bases, and 11 bases separated the two germline ends. The CDR3 loop spans 11 amino acids. Germline CDR1 reads DFQATT; CDR2 reads SNEGSKA (reference sequence). CDR3 nucleotide sequence: TGCAGTGCTAAGGGGCCCTTCGAAGCTTTCTTT. Its protein is CSAKGPFEAFF.

This clonotype was picked up many times. The junction differs from germline at one of its ends, possibly a read error. The V call is TRBV20-1, the J call TRBJ2-1, with 10 bases matching TRBD2. There are 15 residues in the CDR3. Germline lookup yields CDR1 DFQATT and CDR2 SNEGSKA (reference sequence). CDR3 coding DNA: TGCAGTGCTAGACATTCTAGCGGGAGCTACGATGAGCAGTTCTTC. This encodes CSARHSSGSYDEQFF.

The gene calls are TRBV5-1 and TRBJ2-7; tentatively, D is TRBD1 (5 bases). V lost 6 bases, J lost 0 bases, and 13 bases lay in between. The CDR3 spans 14 residues. The germline V gene encodes CDR1 SGHRS and CDR2 YFSETQ. CDR3 bases: TGCGCCAGCAAGGACAAACAAAGCTCCTACGAGCAGTACTTC. It is translated as CASKDKQSSYEQYF. Full variable domain (rest looked up from reference TRBV5-1 and TRBJ2-7): KAGVTQTPRYLIKTRGQQVTLSCSPISGHRSVSWYQQTPGQGLQFLFEYFSETQRNKGNFPGRFSGRQFSNSRSEMNVSTLELGDSALYLCASKDKQSSYEQYFGPGTRLTVT.

Ten or more counts support this clonotype. The chain employs TRBV20-1 and TRBJ1-6; no clear D. CDR1 is DFQATT, CDR2 SNEGSKA, per germline (reference sequence). With 6 bases removed from V and 6 bases from J, the gap between germline ends came to 18 bases. The CDR3 sequence is 15 residues long. CDR3 loop: CSAHVYAAGNSPLHF. DNA for the CDR3: TGCAGTGCGCACGTCTACGCGGCCGGTAATTCACCCCTCCACTTT.

The chain carries TRBV12-3 or TRBV12-4 and TRBJ2-6, with unresolved D. Trimming took off 7 bases at V and 1 base at J, with 8 bases between the two ends. CDR3 length: 14 residues. The CDR3 DNA reads as TGTGCCAGCAAGCGAGGTTCTGGGGCCAACGTCCTGACTTTC. Its protein product is CASKRGSGANVLTF.

This clonotype came up a few times. This chain uses TRBV7-2 with TRBJ2-3; 7 nucleotides line up with TRBD2. Germline V CDR1 and CDR2: SGHTA, FQGNSA. CDR3 size: 15 residues. Trimming at V came to 0 bases and at J to 2 bases, leaving 2 bases not matched to a gene. The CDR3 DNA sequence: TGTGCCAGCAGCTTAGCGCGGGGGTTCACAGATACGCAGTATTTT. It yields the protein CASSLARGFTDTQYF.

In this sample, this clonotype turned up many times. J is TRBJ1-2 and V is TRBV7-9, with D uncertain. The germline V gene has CDR1 SEHNR and CDR2 FQNEAQ (reference sequence). This CDR3 is 16 amino acids long. Trimming stripped 0 bases from V and 4 bases from J, with 15 bases between. The CDR3 coding sequence is TGTGCCAGCAGCTTAGCGCTGTCGTCGGGATCCTATGGCTACACCTTC. Amino acids: CASSLALSSGSYGYTF.

The table lists this clonotype with many counts. J is TRBJ2-7 and V is TRBV3-1; the D gene is possibly TRBD2 (6 bases). With 7 bases removed from V and 2 bases from J, the gap between germline ends came to 18 bases. The CDR3 is 15 residues long. Germline V gives CDR1 LGHDT, CDR2 YNNKEL (reference sequence). The CDR3 is CASNTAGGSTYEQYF. As DNA, the CDR3 is TGTGCCAGCAACACTGCCGGGGGTTCCACCTACGAGCAGTACTTC.

The genes are TRBV5-1 and TRBJ1-4, with 7 nucleotides matching TRBD1. The V and J ends lost 3 bases and 4 bases, in that order; junction bases with no gene match: 6. The germline CDR1 and CDR2 sequences are SGHRS and YFSETQ. The CDR3 runs to 15 residues. The CDR3: CASSWNRGGNEKLFF. For the CDR3, the DNA is TGCGCCAGCAGCTGGAACAGGGGTGGTAATGAAAAACTGTTTTTT.

This clonotype was observed at least ten times. J is TRBJ2-6 and V is TRBV7-9, with D unclear. The germline V gene encodes CDR1 SEHNR and CDR2 FQNEAQ (reference sequence). CDR3 length: 14 amino acids. The V gene lost 2 bases and the J gene lost 1 base, with 3 bases spanning the gap. CDR3 loop: CASSLRSGANVLTF. DNA for the CDR3: TGTGCCAGCAGCTTAAGGTCTGGGGCCAACGTCCTGACTTTC.

This clonotype was recorded a few times. CDR3 amino acids: CASSPALAGATQYF. The CDR3 region has the DNA TGTGCCAGCAGCCCGGCACTAGCGGGAGCGACCCAGTACTTC. The chain employs TRBV7-9 and TRBJ2-5; 11 bases agree with TRBD2. The V gene end was trimmed by 5 bases and the J gene end by 7 bases; junction bases not matched to a gene: 6. Germline assignment: CDR1 SEHNR and CDR2 FQNEAQ (reference sequence). The CDR3 length is 14 residues.

CDR3 sequence (DNA): TGTGCCAGCAGCCGGACTAGCACAGATACGCAGTATTTT. Translated: CASSRTSTDTQYF. The rearrangement links TRBV6-4 to TRBJ2-3; D might be TRBD2 (5 bases). Trimming cost V 6 bases and J 0 bases, with 7 bases left between them. Germline V gene lookup returns CDR1 MRHNA and CDR2 SNTAGT. This CDR3 is built from 13 residues.

The table lists this clonotype with many counts. The CDR3 region has the DNA TGTGCCAGCGGAAAGGACAGGTCGGGCGGCTACACCTTC. Encoded protein: CASGKDRSGGYTF. V and J are TRBV2 and TRBJ1-2; 7 bases fit TRBD1. The CDR3 length is 13 residues. Germline V gene sequence: CDR1 SNHLY, CDR2 FYNNEI. After removal of 8 bases from V and 8 bases from J, the junction contained 11 bases not matched to a gene.

V gene TRBV7-9 combines with J gene TRBJ1-1; tentatively, D is TRBD1 (5 bases). Deletions cut 1 base from V and 0 bases from J, with 9 bases between. CDR1 is SEHNR and CDR2 is FQNEAQ in the germline V gene (reference sequence). The CDR3 loop spans 15 amino acids. The CDR3 region has the DNA TGTGCCAGCAGCTTAGAGCGGGGCCTGAACACTGAAGCTTTCTTT. This sequence encodes CASSLERGLNTEAFF. The whole variable domain, filled in from reference TRBV7-9 and TRBJ1-1, reads DTGVSQNPRHKITKRGQNVTFRCDPISEHNRLYWYRQTLGQGPEFLTYFQNEAQLEKSRLLSDRFSAERPKGSFSTLEIQRTEQGDSAMYLCASSLERGLNTEAFFGQGTRLTVV.

This clonotype was seen only a few times. The chain carries TRBV7-3 and TRBJ2-2; no firm D call. The CDR3 runs 13 residues. Germline V gene data show CDR1 as SGHTA and CDR2 as FQGTGA. V shed 1 base and J shed 3 bases, with 3 bases lying between them. CDR3 residues: CASSLKHTGELFF. The CDR3 bases are TGTGCCAGCAGCTTAAAGCACACCGGGGAGCTGTTTTTT.

The chain is built from TRBV3-1 and TRBJ2-5; D not resolved. This CDR3 region has 14 residues. From germline, CDR1 is LGHDT and CDR2 YNNKEL (reference sequence). V was trimmed by 3 bases and J by 5 bases, leaving 13 bases between them. The CDR3 loop reads CASSQRSKEETQYF. The CDR3 coding sequence is TGTGCCAGCAGCCAGAGGAGCAAGGAGGAGACCCAGTACTTC.

This clonotype was observed a few times. The J gene is TRBJ2-5, the V gene TRBV6-2 or TRBV6-3; 8 nucleotides line up with TRBD1. V trimming: 6 bases; J trimming: 5 bases; junction bases outside the gene matches: 11. This CDR3 is 15 amino acids long. The V gene's germline CDR1 is MNHEY and CDR2 SVGEGT. For the CDR3, the DNA is TGTGCCAGCAGCCCCCCGGTCAGGGGGCTGGAGACCCAGTACTTC. As protein: CASSPPVRGLETQYF.

The J gene is TRBJ2-2, the V gene TRBV12-3 or TRBV12-4; D possibly corresponds to TRBD1 (5 bases). Trimming pared 7 bases from V and 5 bases from J, leaving 14 bases between. The CDR3 extends over 14 amino acids. The CDR3 reads CASTPQDITGELFF. The CDR3 DNA reads TGTGCCAGCACCCCTCAGGACATTACCGGGGAGCTGTTTTTT.

This clonotype was found many times. The chain joins TRBV11-2 to TRBJ2-1; D may be TRBD2 (6 bases). Between the trimmed V and J ends, which lost 4 bases and 7 bases, there was a span of 14 bases. Germline assignment: CDR1 SGHAT and CDR2 FQNNGV. The CDR3 contains 14 residues. CDR3 in amino acids: CASSWDFPGNEQFF. The DNA of the CDR3 is TGTGCCAGCAGCTGGGACTTCCCGGGGAATGAGCAGTTCTTC.

This clonotype was picked up a small number of times. This chain uses TRBV5-1 with TRBJ2-4; tentatively, D is TRBD2 (5 bases). The CDR3 runs to 15 residues. Germline CDR1 and CDR2: SGHRS and YFSETQ. V was shortened by 0 bases and J by 3 bases, with 10 bases between the two germline ends. The DNA of the CDR3 is TGCGCCAGCAGCTTGGCCGGGGTAGGCAAAAACATTCAGTACTTC. Its translation is CASSLAGVGKNIQYF. Drawing the rest from reference TRBV5-1 and TRBJ2-4, the complete variable domain is KAGVTQTPRYLIKTRGQQVTLSCSPISGHRSVSWYQQTPGQGLQFLFEYFSETQRNKGNFPGRFSGRQFSNSRSEMNVSTLELGDSALYLCASSLAGVGKNIQYFGAGTRLSVL.